The entry below describes one TCR beta chain. Methods used by the authors: Quantification of nucleated cells was approximated via reference gene primer amplification. TCRdb keeps only in-frame clones here, not all; method: immunoSEQ multiplex PCR. That table gives V, J and clone size, and the DNA gave D and trimming. In the table there are 90,000 to 120,000 clones, roughly 90% of which are singletons. These data are taken from a study of blood T cell repertoires in COVID-19. Looking at the study overall: The United States, Italy and Spain were the sources of the acute and convalescent COVID-19 samples.

Germline V gives CDR1 GTSNPN, CDR2 SVGIG (reference sequence). The V end lost 4 bases, the J end lost 0 bases, and 9 bases lay between the germline ends. This CDR3 has 13 residues. V and J are TRBV30 and TRBJ1-1; D remains ambiguous. The specimen was peripheral blood. This sequence was found in a man in his forties with active or convalescent COVID-19. Here the CDR3 reads CAWIPMLNTEAFF. The CDR3 DNA is TGTGCCTGGATCCCCATGTTGAACACTGAAGCTTTCTTT.